These 27 T cell receptor beta chains were sequenced from one sample in a study of tumor and adjacent non-tumor tissue in lung cancer (dated by TCRdb to 2016 to 2019). RNA was isolated from bulk, unsorted tissue, and RNA quality was assessed with a NanoDrop ND-1000 and an Agilent 2100. Distant non-tumor tissue taken more than 3 cm from the tumor edge was used as the normal lung sample. The method behind the library was multiplex PCR. The sequencer was an Illumina HiSeq 2500. TCRbeta libraries were constructed through three rounds of nested PCR with primers (Table S4) according to protocols adapted from ARM-PCR. The public reads were quality trimmed at Q25 with fastp and then assembled into clones with MiXCR by TCRdb, keeping productive beta chains. Identical CDR3 protein sequences are pooled into one entry, listed with their most common genes and DNA. Counted in this sample were approximately 80,000 distinct CDR3 sequences; approximately 80% of them appeared once. The ten largest clones capture approximately 55% of the sample.

Sample: distant non-tumor lung tissue. These TCRs come from a man in his 60s with non-small cell lung cancer.

This clonotype showed up just a few times. This CDR3 is missing its conserved last phenylalanine or tryptophan, likely due to a read error. The DNA is left out, because the CDR3 cannot be placed on it with certainty; the CDR3 is given as TCRdb lists it. CDR3: CTSSLLQGSEAFS. This chain joins TRBV5-6 and TRBJ1-1; the table names TRBD1, a call not compared with the DNA. Termini included, the CDR3 measures 13 amino acids. Germline V gene data show CDR1 as SGHDT and CDR2 as YYEEEE.

With respect to this clonotype: At one end the junction does not follow the germline gene, possibly because of a read error. The chain is built from TRBV11-2 and TRBJ2-6; D may be TRBD2 (6 bases). In germline, CDR1 is SGHAT, CDR2 FQNNGV. The CDR3 sequence is 18 residues long. The CDR3, as DNA: TGTACCAGCAGTCCAACTAGCTGGGGAGCCACTGGGGCCAACGTCCCGACTTTC. It codes for CTSSPTSWGATGANVPTF.

The J gene is TRBJ2-3, the V gene TRBV11-2; D possibly corresponds to TRBD2 (5 bases). V lost 4 bases, J lost 2 bases, and 13 bases lay in between. CDR1 is SGHAT and CDR2 is FQNNGV in the germline V gene. The CDR3 length is 15 residues. CDR3 in amino acids: CASSSTTIPTDTQYF. The DNA of the CDR3 is TGTGCCAGCAGCTCGACTACTATCCCCACAGATACGCAGTATTTT.

V usage is TRBV20-1 and J usage is TRBJ1-2; D is ambiguous. Trimming took 5 bases from V and 11 from J, leaving 21 bases between them. The germline V gene encodes CDR1 DFQATT and CDR2 SNEGSKA (reference sequence). The CDR3 is made up of 13 amino acids. This CDR3 is CSAAPWTTDSYTF. In nucleotides, the CDR3 is TGCAGTGCTGCCCCATGGACTACTGATAGTTACACCTTC.

As to this clonotype: The germline gene is not matched at one end of the junction; a read error may be the cause. The V call is TRBV20-1, the J call TRBJ2-7; D is tentatively TRBD1 or TRBD2 (5 bases each). Germline V gene sequence: CDR1 DFQATT, CDR2 SNEGSKA (reference sequence). There are 13 residues in the CDR3. The CDR3 DNA reads TGCAGTACTAGAGTAGAGGGGATCTACGAGCAGTACTTC. Translation gives CSTRVEGIYEQYF.

The chain has TRBV6-5 and TRBJ2-6, with D possibly being TRBD1 (6 bases). Germline lookup yields CDR1 MNHEY and CDR2 SVGAGI. V lost 4 bases to trimming and J lost 0 bases, with 13 bases between them. The CDR3 has 17 amino acids. The CDR3 nucleotides are TGTGCCAGCAGTTTACAGGGAGCCAGCTCTGGGGCCAACGTCCTGACTTTC. Its protein product is CASSLQGASSGANVLTF.

The CDR3 sequence: CASSRTDIPTAPLHF. CDR3 coding DNA: TGTGCCAGCAGCCGGACAGACATCCCCACTGCACCCCTCCACTTT. The chain links TRBV2 to TRBJ1-6; possible D gene TRBD1, 6 bases. Trimming removed 6 bases at V and 11 bases at J, with 20 bases between. Germline V lookup: CDR1 SNHLY, CDR2 FYNNEI. CDR3 length equals 15 residues.

This clonotype came up many times. The chain uses TRBV28 and TRBJ2-7; TRBD2 might be the D (6 bases). Germline V gene sequence: CDR1 MDHEN, CDR2 SYDVKM. V shed 5 bases and J shed 0 bases, with 17 bases lying between them. This CDR3 comprises 16 residues. In DNA, the CDR3 is TGTGCCAGCAGTCCCCCCGGGAGCTTGGGCTCCTACGAGCAGTACTTC. As protein: CASSPPGSLGSYEQYF. The entire variable domain, with the rest obtained from reference TRBV28 and TRBJ2-7, is as follows: DVKVTQSSRYLVKRTGEKVFLECVQDMDHENMFWYRQDPGLGLRLIYFSYDVKMKEKGDIPEGYSVSREKKERFSLILESASTNQTSMYLCASSPPGSLGSYEQYFGPGTRLTVT.

A word on this clonotype: One end of the junction does not line up with germline, which may come from a read error. The chain recombines TRBV11-1 with TRBJ2-1; perhaps D is TRBD1 or TRBD2 (5 bases each). This CDR3 comprises 18 residues. Germline lookup yields CDR1 SGHAT and CDR2 FQDESV (reference sequence). For the CDR3, the DNA is TGTGCCAGCAGTTTAGCGCAAGTCTATGTGGGGCAGATCCCTCAGCAGTTCTTC. Translating it yields CASSLAQVYVGQIPQQFF.

This clonotype was recorded many times. In nucleotides, the CDR3 is TGCGCCAGCAGCCAAGAAACTAGCGGGAGTTGGGAAGAGACCCAGTACTTC. Translating gives CASSQETSGSWEETQYF. V gene TRBV4-1 combines with J gene TRBJ2-5; 11 bases line up with TRBD2. Germline V CDR1 and CDR2: MGHRA, YSYEKL. The CDR3 sequence is 17 residues long. After removal of 0 bases from V and 3 bases from J, the junction contained 6 bases not matched to a gene.

Notes on this clonotype: The junction departs from the called germline gene at one end, perhaps through a read error. The V and J genes are TRBV20-1 and TRBJ2-3; 9 positions match TRBD2. CDR3 size: 15 residues. CDR1 DFQATT and CDR2 SNEGSKA come from the germline V gene (reference sequence). The CDR3 reads CRARVSGGWPDTQYF. The CDR3 DNA is TGCAGGGCTAGAGTCAGCGGGGGGTGGCCAGATACGCAGTATTTT.

Concerning this clonotype: One junction end disagrees with the germline gene, perhaps due to a read error. The genes are TRBV12-3 or TRBV12-4 and TRBJ1-5; TRBD1 or TRBD2 may be the D gene (5 bases each). The tail of the sequence fits TRBJ2-3 better, so the J call may be wrong. CDR3 length equals 14 residues. The CDR3 nucleotides are TGTGACAGCAGCGCCGGGACGTACAATCAGCCCCAGTATTTT. Translating gives CDSSAGTYNQPQYF.

The chain employs TRBV6-2 or TRBV6-3 and TRBJ2-3; D gene uncertain. This CDR3 is built from 12 residues. V was pared by 7 bases and J by 5 bases, with 10 bases between. Germline lookup yields CDR1 MNHEY and CDR2 SVGEGT. The CDR3 DNA sequence: TGTGCCAGCAATTATTCGAAAGATACGCAGTATTTT. Translated, it gives CASNYSKDTQYF.

The chain uses TRBV10-2 and TRBJ2-3; no reliable D call. This CDR3 region has 14 residues. Germline V lookup: CDR1 WSHSY, CDR2 SAAADI. Trimming stripped 6 bases from V and 1 base from J, with 11 bases between. In DNA form, the CDR3 reads TGCGCCAGCAGCGACACTCGAGGCACAGATACGCAGTATTTT. Its protein product is CASSDTRGTDTQYF.

The V and J genes are TRBV6-6 and TRBJ2-3; D gene uncertain. Trimming removed 9 bases from V and 8 bases from J, with 12 bases in between. CDR1 is MNHNY, CDR2 SVGAGI, per germline (reference sequence). The CDR3 is 11 amino acids. The CDR3 bases are TGTGCCAGGACTGTCCGTGCTACGCAGTATTTT. This codes for CARTVRATQYF.

This clonotype was seen only once. The chain combines TRBV10-2 with TRBJ1-6; D possibly corresponds to TRBD1 (5 bases). The CDR3 is 16 amino acids. The V gene's germline CDR1 is WSHSY and CDR2 SAAADI. Trimming took 2 bases from V and 5 from J, leaving 13 bases between them. Here the CDR3 reads CASSEGRGVHNSPLHF. The DNA for the CDR3 is TGCGCCAGCAGTGAGGGTCGGGGGGTGCATAATTCACCCCTCCACTTT.

This clonotype was seen just once. The junction does not match germline at one end; this may be a read error. V usage is TRBV11-1 and J usage is TRBJ2-5, with TRBD1 matching over 7 bases. Germline assignment: CDR1 SGHAT and CDR2 FQDESV (reference sequence). The CDR3 is 12 amino acids. The DNA for the CDR3 is TGTGCCAGTAGCTCGACGAGACAGGGCCAGTACTTC. Protein sequence: CASSSTRQGQYF.

About this clonotype: The junction and the germline gene differ at one end; a read error may be behind it. The chain joins TRBV11-3 to TRBJ1-4; D call uncertain. CDR3 length: 16 amino acids. CDR1 is SGHNT, CDR2 YENEEA, per germline. The CDR3 reads CVSSLDLTSVEEKLFF. The CDR3 nucleotides read TGTGTCAGCAGCTTAGATCTAACCAGTGTAGAAGAAAAACTGTTTTTT.

This chain uses TRBV20-1 with TRBJ1-1; D gene unclear. This CDR3 comprises 11 residues. The germline CDR1 and CDR2 sequences are DFQATT and SNEGSKA (reference sequence). CDR3 protein: CITRVYTEAFF. The CDR3 DNA follows: TGCATTACTAGAGTGTACACTGAAGCTTTCTTT.

To note about this clonotype: The germline gene is not matched at one end of the junction; a read error may be the cause. The CDR3 coding sequence is TGCAGTGCTGGACTAGTGGGCGGAGACGAGCAGTACTTT. This encodes CSAGLVGGDEQYF. This sequence joins TRBV20-1 and TRBJ2-7; the match to TRBD2 covers 7 bases. CDR3 length: 13 amino acids. The germline V gene has CDR1 DFQATT and CDR2 SNEGSKA (reference sequence).

V and J are TRBV11-2 and TRBJ2-5, with a possible D match to TRBD1 (6 bases). The CDR3 has 12 residues. V was trimmed by 11 bases and J by 4 bases, leaving 14 bases between them. Germline CDR1 is SGHAT and CDR2 is FQNNGV. The CDR3 bases are TGTGCCTGCACCATAGGGGGAGAGACCCAGTACTTC. It encodes CACTIGGETQYF. Supplemented by reference TRBV11-2 and TRBJ2-5, the full variable domain reads EAGVAQSPRYKIIEKRQSVAFWCNPISGHATLYWYQQILGQGPKLLIQFQNNGVVDDSQLPKDRFSAERLKGVDSTLKIQPAKLEDSAVYLCACTIGGETQYFGPGTRLLVL.

In this sample, this clonotype turned up once. The chain recombines TRBV7-3 with TRBJ2-3; 10 nucleotides line up with TRBD2. The CDR3 spans 18 residues. Germline assignment: CDR1 SGHTA and CDR2 FQGTGA. V was clipped by 5 bases and J by 2 bases; unmatched bases: 13. The CDR3 DNA reads as TGTGCCAGCAGCCAACGGGCTAGCGGGGGATGGGACACAGATACGCAGTATTTT. Translation gives CASSQRASGGWDTDTQYF.

The chain combines TRBV20-1 with TRBJ2-2, with D perhaps TRBD2 (5 bases). V was pared by 5 bases and J by 2 bases, with 18 bases between. The CDR3 extends over 16 amino acids. Germline values: CDR1 DFQATT, CDR2 SNEGSKA (reference sequence). CDR3 residues: CSARSDGEYNTGELFF. The CDR3 DNA sequence: TGCAGTGCTCGTAGCGACGGAGAATATAACACCGGGGAGCTGTTTTTT.

On this clonotype itself: Compared with germline, one end of the junction differs, possibly owing to a read error. CDR3 protein: CASNYRTGITYEQYF. The CDR3 DNA is TGTGCCAGCAACTATCGGACTGGAATAACCTACGAGCAGTATTTC. The chain recombines TRBV11-3 with TRBJ2-7; D is perhaps TRBD2 (5 bases). This CDR3 has 15 amino acids. Germline V gene sequence: CDR1 SGHNT, CDR2 YENEEA.

This chain links TRBV5-5 with TRBJ2-1, with TRBD2 identical over 8 bases. With 0 bases clipped from V and 6 bases from J, the junction kept 5 bases outside the gene matches. From germline, CDR1 is SGHKS and CDR2 YYEKEE (reference sequence). The CDR3 covers 15 residues. In DNA form, the CDR3 reads TGTGCCAGCAGCTTGGGACTAGCGAGGATCAATGAGCAGTTCTTC. This translates into CASSLGLARINEQFF.

Of note for this clonotype: One end of the junction fails to match germline, which may point to a read error. V and J are TRBV12-3 or TRBV12-4 and TRBJ1-1, with D possibly matching TRBD1 (5 bases). The CDR3 sequence is 15 residues long. In DNA form, the CDR3 reads TGTGCCAGCAGTCTCCCAGGGATACTGAAGACTGAGGCTTTCTTT. Amino acids: CASSLPGILKTEAFF.

With respect to this clonotype: It is likely a read error, because the conserved phenylalanine at the end of the CDR3 is missing. The chain carries TRBV11-1 and TRBJ1-4; D unresolved. The CDR3 spans 15 residues. Trimming shortened V by 8 bases and J by 7 bases, and 20 bases separated the two germline ends. Germline loops: CDR1 SGHAT, CDR2 FQDESV (reference sequence). CDR3 DNA sequence: TGTGCCAGCGGCCCTCGTCGGGAGGCGTCTGAAAAACTGTTTCTT. Translated: CASGPRREASEKLFL.